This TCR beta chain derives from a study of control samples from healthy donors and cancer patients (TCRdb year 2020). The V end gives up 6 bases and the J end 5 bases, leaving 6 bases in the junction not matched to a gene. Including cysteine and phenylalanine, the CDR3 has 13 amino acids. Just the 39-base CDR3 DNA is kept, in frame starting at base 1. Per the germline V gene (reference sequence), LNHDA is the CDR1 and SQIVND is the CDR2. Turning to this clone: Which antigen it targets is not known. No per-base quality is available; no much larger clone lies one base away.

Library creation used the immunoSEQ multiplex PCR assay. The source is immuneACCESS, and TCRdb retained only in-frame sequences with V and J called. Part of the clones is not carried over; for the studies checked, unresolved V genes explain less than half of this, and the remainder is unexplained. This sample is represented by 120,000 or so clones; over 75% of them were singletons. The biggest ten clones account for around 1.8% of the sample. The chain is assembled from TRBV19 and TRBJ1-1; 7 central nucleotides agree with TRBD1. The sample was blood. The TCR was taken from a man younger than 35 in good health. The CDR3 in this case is CASSERGRTEAFF. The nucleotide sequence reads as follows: TGTGCCAGTAGCGAAAGGGGGCGGACTGAAGCTTTCTTT.